This T cell receptor (beta chain) originates from a study of response to subunit inactivated influenza vaccine. TCRdb used MiXCR to reprocess the RT-PCR reads, holding one entry per CDR3 protein. The table records some 540,000 distinct CDR3 sequences, roughly 23% of them present only once. The sample holds a few counts of this clonotype. There are 15 residues in the CDR3. With 5 bases removed from V and 4 bases from J, the gap between germline ends came to 17 bases. Germline V gene lookup returns CDR1 SEHNR and CDR2 FQNEAQ (reference sequence). The same data also contributed to another study, on T cells expressing NK-cell markers. Per that study: TCR beta cDNA was generated via 5'RACE template switching incorporating UMIs. Seven of the eight sequenced donors were HCMV-seropositive; one was seronegative.

This rearrangement joins TRBV7-9 to TRBJ1-2, with D possibly TRBD1 on 6 matching bases. The specimen was CD4+ T cells sorted from PBMCs, collected 12 days after vaccination. The sequence was obtained from a man aged 50-59 years who received an inactivated influenza vaccine. DNA for the CDR3: TGTGCCAGCAGCCCACGGGGGGGCGTCGGCTATGGCTACACCTTC. It codes for CASSPRGGVGYGYTF.